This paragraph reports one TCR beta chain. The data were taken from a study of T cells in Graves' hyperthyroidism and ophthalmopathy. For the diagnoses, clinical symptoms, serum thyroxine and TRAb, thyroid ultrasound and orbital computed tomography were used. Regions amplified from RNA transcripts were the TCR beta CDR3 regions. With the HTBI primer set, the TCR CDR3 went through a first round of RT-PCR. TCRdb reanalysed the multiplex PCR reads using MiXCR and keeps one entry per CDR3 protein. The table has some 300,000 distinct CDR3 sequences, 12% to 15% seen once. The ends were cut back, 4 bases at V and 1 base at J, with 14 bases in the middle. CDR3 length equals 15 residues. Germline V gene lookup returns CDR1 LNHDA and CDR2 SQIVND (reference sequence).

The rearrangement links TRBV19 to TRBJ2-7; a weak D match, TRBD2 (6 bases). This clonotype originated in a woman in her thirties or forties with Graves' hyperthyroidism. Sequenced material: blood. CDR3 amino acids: CASSSTSSGSYEQYF. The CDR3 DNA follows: TGTGCCAGTAGTAGCACAAGTAGCGGATCCTACGAGCAGTACTTC.